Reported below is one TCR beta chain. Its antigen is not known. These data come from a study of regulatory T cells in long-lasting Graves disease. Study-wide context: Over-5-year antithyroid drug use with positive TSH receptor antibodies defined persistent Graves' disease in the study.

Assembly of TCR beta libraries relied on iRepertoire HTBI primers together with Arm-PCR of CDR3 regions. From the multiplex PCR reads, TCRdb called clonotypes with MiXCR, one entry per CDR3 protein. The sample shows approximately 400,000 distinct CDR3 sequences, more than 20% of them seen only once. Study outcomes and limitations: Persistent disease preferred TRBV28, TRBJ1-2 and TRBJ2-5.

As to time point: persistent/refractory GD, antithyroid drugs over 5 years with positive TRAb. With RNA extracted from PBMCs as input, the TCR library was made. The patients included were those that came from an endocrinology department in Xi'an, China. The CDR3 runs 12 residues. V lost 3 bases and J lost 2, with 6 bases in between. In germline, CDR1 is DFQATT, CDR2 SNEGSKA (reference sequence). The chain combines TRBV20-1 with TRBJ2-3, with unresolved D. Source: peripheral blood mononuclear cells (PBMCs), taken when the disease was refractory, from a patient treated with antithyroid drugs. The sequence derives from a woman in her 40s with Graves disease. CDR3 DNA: TGCAGTGCTAGCCTCCCCACAGATACGCAGTATTTT. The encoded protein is CSASLPTDTQYF.